This T cell receptor beta chain was retrieved from a study of a mutant IDH1 vaccine in newly diagnosed glioma. The wider study: Beginning 4-6 weeks after radiotherapy alone, or with temozolomide cycles, vaccination took place.

The table lists this clone with a count of one. The target antigen is unknown. Time point reported: week 5, during vaccination. All doses held 300 ug of mutant IDH1 20-mer peptide, with topical imiquimod. The CDR3 length is 18 residues. CDR1 and CDR2 from the germline V gene are SGHVS and FQNEAQ. V lost 0 bases to trimming and J lost 3 bases, with 18 bases between them. The method was immunoSEQ multiplex PCR; TCRdb's version includes in-frame clones alone and lacks a portion of them. The table lists about 60,000 clones, around 80% of them singletons. The source was PBMCs, collected from a glioma patient whose treatment included an IDH1 peptide vaccine. The genes are TRBV7-8 and TRBJ1-5; a weak D match, TRBD1 (6 bases). This clonotype was obtained from a woman between 45 and 65 years old with glioma. The DNA of the CDR3 is TGTGCCAGCAGCTTAGCCCACCGTCCAGGGGTCTCCAATCAGCCCCAGCATTTT. Translation: CASSLAHRPGVSNQPQHF. The variable domain in full, with the rest retrieved from reference TRBV7-8 and TRBJ1-5, is GAGVSQSPRYKVAKRGQDVALRCDPISGHVSLFWYQQALGQGPEFLTYFQNEAQLDKSGLPSDRFFAERPEGSVSTLKIQRTQQEDSAVYLCASSLAHRPGVSNQPQHFGDGTRLSIL.